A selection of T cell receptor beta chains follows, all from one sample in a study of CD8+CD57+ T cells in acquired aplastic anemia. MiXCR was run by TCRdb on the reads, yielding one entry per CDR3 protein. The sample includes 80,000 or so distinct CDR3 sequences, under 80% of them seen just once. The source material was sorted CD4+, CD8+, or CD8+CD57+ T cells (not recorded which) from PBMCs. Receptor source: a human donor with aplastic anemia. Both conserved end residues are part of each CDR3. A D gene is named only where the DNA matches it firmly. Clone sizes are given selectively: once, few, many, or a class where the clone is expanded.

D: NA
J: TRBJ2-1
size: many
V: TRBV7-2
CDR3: CASSLGRVSEQFF
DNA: TGTGCCAGCAGCTTGGGCAGGGTTTCTGAGCAGTTCTTC

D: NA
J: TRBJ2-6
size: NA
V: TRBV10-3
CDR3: CAIRERYRESSGANVLTF
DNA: TGTGCCATCAGGGAGAGATACAGGGAGTCCTCTGGGGCCAACGTCCTGACTTTC

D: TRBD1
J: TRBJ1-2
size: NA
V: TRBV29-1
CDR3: CSVPEDRVNYGYTF
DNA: TGCAGCGTCCCCGAGGACAGGGTAAACTATGGCTACACCTTC

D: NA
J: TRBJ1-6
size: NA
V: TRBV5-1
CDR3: CASTTYSVLNNSPLHF
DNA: TGCGCCAGCACAACCTACTCTGTCTTGAATAATTCACCCCTCCACTTT

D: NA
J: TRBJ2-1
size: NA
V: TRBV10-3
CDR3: CAMSSLALSYNEQFF
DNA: TGTGCCATGTCAAGTCTAGCGCTCTCCTACAATGAGCAGTTCTTC

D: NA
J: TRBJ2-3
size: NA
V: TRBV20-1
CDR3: CSARDPGSSTDTQYF
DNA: TGCAGTGCTAGAGATCCGGGGAGCTCCACAGATACGCAGTATTTT

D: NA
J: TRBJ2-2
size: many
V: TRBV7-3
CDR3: CASSPMGQANTGELFF
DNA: TGTGCCAGCAGCCCCATGGGGCAAGCGAACACCGGGGAGCTGTTTTTT

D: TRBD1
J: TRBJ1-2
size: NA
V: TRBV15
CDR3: CATSRDPQGQGGYTF
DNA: TGTGCCACCAGCAGAGACCCACAGGGGCAGGGTGGCTACACCTTC

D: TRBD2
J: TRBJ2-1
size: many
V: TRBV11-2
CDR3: CASRAAGADYSYNEQFF
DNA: TGTGCCAGCAGGGCTGCGGGAGCAGATTACTCCTACAATGAGCAGTTCTTC

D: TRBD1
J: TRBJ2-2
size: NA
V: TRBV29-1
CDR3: CSVERDRGNTGELFF
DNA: TGCAGCGTTGAAAGGGACAGGGGTAACACCGGGGAGCTGTTTTTT

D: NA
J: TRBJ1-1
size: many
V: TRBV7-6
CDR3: CASSLVPDRIVLAFF
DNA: TGTGCCAGCAGCTTAGTTCCGGACAGAATCGTTTTGGCTTTCTTT

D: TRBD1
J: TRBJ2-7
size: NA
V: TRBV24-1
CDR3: CATSVLTGDDSSYEQYF
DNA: TGTGCCACCAGTGTCTTAACAGGGGACGATAGCTCCTACGAGCAGTACTTC

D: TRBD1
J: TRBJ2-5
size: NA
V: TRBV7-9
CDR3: CASSVAPGGEETQYF
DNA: TGTGCCAGCAGCGTAGCCCCAGGGGGCGAGGAGACCCAGTACTTC

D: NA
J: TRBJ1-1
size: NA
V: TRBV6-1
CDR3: CASSRPGRMNTEAFF
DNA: TGTGCCAGCAGTAGACCGGGACGTATGAACACTGAAGCCTTCTTT

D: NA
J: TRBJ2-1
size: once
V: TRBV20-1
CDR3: CSASSGTDNNEQFF
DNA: TGCAGTGCCAGCAGTGGGACGGATAACAATGAGCAGTTCTTC

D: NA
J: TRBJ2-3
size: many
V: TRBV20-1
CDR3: CSAKFVDTQYF
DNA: TGCAGTGCTAAATTCGTAGATACGCAGTATTTT

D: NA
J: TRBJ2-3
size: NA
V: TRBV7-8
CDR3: CASSMHLTDTQYF
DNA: TGTGCCAGCAGTATGCACCTCACAGATACGCAGTATTTT

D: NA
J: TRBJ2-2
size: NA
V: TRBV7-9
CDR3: CASSSGAGELFF
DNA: TGTGCCAGCAGCTCAGGGGCCGGGGAGCTGTTTTTT

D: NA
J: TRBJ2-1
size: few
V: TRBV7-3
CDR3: CASSLGPYNEQFF
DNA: TGTGCCAGCAGCTTAGGGCCGTACAATGAGCAGTTCTTC

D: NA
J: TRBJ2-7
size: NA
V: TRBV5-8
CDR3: CASSLAPHYEQYF
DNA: TGTGCCAGCAGCTTGGCCCCCCACTACGAGCAGTACTTC

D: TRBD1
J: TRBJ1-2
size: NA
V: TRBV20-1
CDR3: CSASLTGVDGYTF
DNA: TGCAGTGCTAGCCTGACAGGGGTTGATGGCTACACCTTC

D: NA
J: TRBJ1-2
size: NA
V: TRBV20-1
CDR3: CSAREMRDNYGYTF
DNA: TGCAGTGCTAGAGAGATGCGGGACAACTATGGCTACACCTTC

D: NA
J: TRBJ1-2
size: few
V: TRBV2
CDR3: CASSEVDGFGGYTF
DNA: TGTGCCAGCAGTGAAGTCGACGGCTTTGGTGGCTACACCTTC

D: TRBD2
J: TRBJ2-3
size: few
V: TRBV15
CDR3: CATSRDLGAGADTQYF
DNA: TGTGCCACCAGCAGAGATCTCGGAGCGGGGGCAGATACGCAGTATTTT

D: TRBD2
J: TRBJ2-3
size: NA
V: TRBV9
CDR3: CASSATPGLDTDTQYF
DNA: TGTGCCAGCAGCGCCACTCCGGGACTAGACACAGATACGCAGTATTTT

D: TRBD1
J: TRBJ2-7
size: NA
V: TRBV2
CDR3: CASSVKGQGAYEQYF
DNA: TGTGCCAGCAGTGTTAAGGGACAGGGGGCATACGAGCAGTACTTC

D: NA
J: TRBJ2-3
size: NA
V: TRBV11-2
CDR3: CASSPSRRSTDTQYF
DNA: TGTGCCAGCAGCCCAAGCAGGCGTAGCACAGATACGCAGTATTTT

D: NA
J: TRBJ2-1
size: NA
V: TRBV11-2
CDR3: CASSRDLPNEQFF
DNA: TGTGCCAGCAGCCGTGACCTACCCAATGAGCAGTTCTTC

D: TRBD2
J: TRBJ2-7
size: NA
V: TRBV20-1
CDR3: CSAATSGSFHEQYF
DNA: TGCAGTGCTGCGACTAGCGGGAGCTTCCACGAGCAGTACTTC

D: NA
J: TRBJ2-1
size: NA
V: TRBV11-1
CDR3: CASSLLRGAYNEQFF
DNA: TGTGCCAGCAGCTTACTGAGAGGGGCCTACAATGAGCAGTTCTTC

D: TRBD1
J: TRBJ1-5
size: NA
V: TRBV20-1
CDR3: CSARGTDRFSNQPQHF
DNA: TGCAGTGCTAGAGGAACGGACAGGTTTAGCAATCAGCCCCAGCATTTT

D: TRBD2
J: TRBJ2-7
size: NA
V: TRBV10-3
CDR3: CAISTSGASYEQYF
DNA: TGTGCCATCAGTACTAGCGGGGCTTCCTACGAGCAGTACTTC

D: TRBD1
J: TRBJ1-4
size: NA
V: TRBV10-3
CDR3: CAISESRTGSEKLFF
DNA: TGTGCCATCAGTGAGTCTCGGACAGGCAGTGAAAAACTGTTTTTT

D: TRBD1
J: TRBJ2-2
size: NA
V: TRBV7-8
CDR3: CASTGTGGFGELFF
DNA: TGTGCCAGCACCGGGACAGGGGGCTTCGGGGAGCTGTTTTTT

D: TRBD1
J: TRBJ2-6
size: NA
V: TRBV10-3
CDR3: CAISDLTGGEPGANVLTF
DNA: TGTGCCATCAGTGACTTGACAGGGGGAGAGCCTGGGGCCAACGTCCTGACTTTC

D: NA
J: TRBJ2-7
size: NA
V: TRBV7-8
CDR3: CASSRTAPNYEQYF
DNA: TGTGCCAGCAGCCGGACAGCTCCCAACTACGAGCAGTACTTC

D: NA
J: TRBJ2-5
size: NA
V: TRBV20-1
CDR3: CSARKSQQGTETQYF
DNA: TGCAGTGCTAGAAAATCACAGCAGGGGACCGAGACCCAGTACTTC

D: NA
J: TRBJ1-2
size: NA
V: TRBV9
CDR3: CASHRFDYGYTF
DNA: TGTGCCAGCCATAGGTTCGACTATGGCTACACCTTC

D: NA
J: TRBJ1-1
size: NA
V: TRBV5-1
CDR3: CASSDRQATEAFF
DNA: TGCGCCAGCAGCGATAGACAGGCCACTGAAGCTTTCTTT

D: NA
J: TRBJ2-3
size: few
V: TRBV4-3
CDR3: CASSSSTDTQYF
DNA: TGCGCCAGCAGCTCCTCCACAGATACGCAGTATTTT

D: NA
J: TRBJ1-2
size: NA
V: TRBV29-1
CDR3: CSGTRGDYGYTF
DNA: TGCAGCGGAACACGGGGAGACTATGGCTACACCTTC

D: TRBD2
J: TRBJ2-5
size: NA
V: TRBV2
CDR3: CASSSGSGGLYQETQYF
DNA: TGTGCCAGCAGTAGCGGTAGCGGGGGGCTGTACCAAGAGACCCAGTACTTC

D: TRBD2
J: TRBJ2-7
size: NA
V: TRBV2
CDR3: CASSKGTSYEQYF
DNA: TGTGCCAGCAGTAAAGGGACTAGCTACGAGCAGTACTTC

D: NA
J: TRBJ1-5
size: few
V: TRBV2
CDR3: CASRRSNQPQHF
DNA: TGTGCCAGCAGGCGGAGCAATCAGCCCCAGCATTTT